The clone carrying this T cell receptor (beta chain) appeared once. The antigen remains unidentified. This sample was included in a study of cytomegalovirus exposure and HLA in healthy donors. Study-level points and caveats: The study recorded 150 to 200 TCR beta chains that were cytomegalovirus-associated. Rare sequences made up most TCRs, while some public TCRs were found in many donors. Judged likely to be a sequencing artifact was a cluster of highly shared sequence variants. Earlier analysis yielded a pattern in which most TCR beta V segments were productive about 90% or about 30% of the time.

Amplification used 60 Vbeta primers and 13 Jbeta primers. Profiled with immunoSEQ multiplex PCR; TCRdb holds only in-frame clones, not every one. Of 150,000 to 200,000 clones listed, 75% are singletons. V was pared by 4 bases and J by 4 bases, with 2 bases of the junction left unmatched. The CDR3 length is 16 residues. Per the germline V gene, CDR1 is MDHEN and CDR2 is SYDVKM. Input material: PBMCs. The TCR originated in a middle-aged woman in good health and CMV-seropositive. The chain combines TRBV28 with TRBJ2-1, with TRBD2 matching 15 bases. Here the CDR3 DNA reads TGTGCCAGCAGTTCTGGGACTAGCGGGAGGTACAATGAGCAGTTCTTC. Protein: CASSSGTSGRYNEQFF.